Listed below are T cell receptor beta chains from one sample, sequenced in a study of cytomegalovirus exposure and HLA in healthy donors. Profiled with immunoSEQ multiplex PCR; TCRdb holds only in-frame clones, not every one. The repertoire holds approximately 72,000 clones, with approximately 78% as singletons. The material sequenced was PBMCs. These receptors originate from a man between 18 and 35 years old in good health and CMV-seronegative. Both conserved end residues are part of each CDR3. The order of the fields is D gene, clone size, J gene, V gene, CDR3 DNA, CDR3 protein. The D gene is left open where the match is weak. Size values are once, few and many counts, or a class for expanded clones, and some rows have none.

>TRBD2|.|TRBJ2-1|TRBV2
TGTGCCAGCAGTGATTTGCGGGGGTCCTACAATGAGCAGTTCTTC
CASSDLRGSYNEQFF
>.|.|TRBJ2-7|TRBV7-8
TGTGCCAGCAGCCACCCGGGGGGCGGCGGTACCTACGAGCAGTACTTC
CASSHPGGGGTYEQYF
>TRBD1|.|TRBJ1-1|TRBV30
TGTGCCTGGAGTCCAGGGGGCACTGAAGCTTTCTTT
CAWSPGGTEAFF
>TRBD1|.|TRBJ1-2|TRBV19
TGTGCCAGTAGTATAAGGACAGGACCCGATCTCTTTAACTATGGCTACACCTTC
CASSIRTGPDLFNYGYTF
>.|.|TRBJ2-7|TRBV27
TGTGCCAGCAGTTCAATCGACTCGTACGAGCAGTACTTC
CASSSIDSYEQYF
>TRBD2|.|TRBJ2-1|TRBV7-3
TGTGCCAGTGGGGGGGGGACTAGCCCGGGAGAGCAGTTCTTC
CASGGGTSPGEQFF
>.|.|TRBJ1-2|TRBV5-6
TGTGCCAGCAGCTGGGTAGGACAGAACTATGGCTACACCTTC
CASSWVGQNYGYTF
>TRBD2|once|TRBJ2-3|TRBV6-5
TGTGCCAGCTCGGAGGCGGGAGGGCCGGCAGATACGCAGTATTTT
CASSEAGGPADTQYF
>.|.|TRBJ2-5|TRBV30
TGTGCCTGGAGTGTAAGACTGCTAGAGACCCAGTACTTC
CAWSVRLLETQYF
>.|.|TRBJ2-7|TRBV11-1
TGTGCCAGCAGCTTAAGTTCTAGTATGAAGTCCTACGAGCAGTACTTC
CASSLSSSMKSYEQYF
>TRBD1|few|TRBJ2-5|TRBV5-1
TGCGCCAGCAGCGATGGACAGGGGGTACAAGAGACCCAGTACTTC
CASSDGQGVQETQYF
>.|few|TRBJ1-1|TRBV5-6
TGTGCCAGCAGCTTGGTGGGACACCAGAACACTGAAGCTTTCTTT
CASSLVGHQNTEAFF
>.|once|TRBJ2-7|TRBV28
TGTGCCAGCAGTTTCAGGGGCAGGGCCCACGAGCAGTACTTC
CASSFRGRAHEQYF
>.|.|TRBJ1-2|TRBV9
TGTGCCAGCAGTCCAGTTCAGGGGACCTATGGCTACACCTTC
CASSPVQGTYGYTF
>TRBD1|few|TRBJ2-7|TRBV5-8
TGTGCCAGCAGCTTGGGTCCCCCCGGGACAGCCTACGAGCAGTACTTC
CASSLGPPGTAYEQYF
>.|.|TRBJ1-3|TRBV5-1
TGCGCCAGCAGCCGGCAGTCAGGCTCTGGAAACACCATATATTTT
CASSRQSGSGNTIYF
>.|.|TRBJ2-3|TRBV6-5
TGTGCCAGCAGTGAATCGGGGAAAAATACGCAGTATTTT
CASSESGKNTQYF
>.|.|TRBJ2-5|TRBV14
TGTGCCAGCAGCCAAGGGAGGCGCGGTGGAGAGACCCAGTACTTC
CASSQGRRGGETQYF
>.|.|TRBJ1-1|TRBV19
TGTGCCAGTAGTCCCACGACAGGGAACACTGAAGCTTTCTTT
CASSPTTGNTEAFF
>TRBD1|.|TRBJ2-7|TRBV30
TGTGCCTCGACCAGGACAGGGGGCTTAATTATCGAGCAGTACTTC
CASTRTGGLIIEQYF
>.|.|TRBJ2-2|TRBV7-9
TGTTCCAGCAGCCTACTCGCCGGGGAGCTGTTTTTT
CSSSLLAGELFF
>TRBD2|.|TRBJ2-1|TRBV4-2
TGTGCCAGCAGCCGTACGGGACTAGCGGGGGGGAATGAAGAGCAGTTCTTC
CASSRTGLAGGNEEQFF
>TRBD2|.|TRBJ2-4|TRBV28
TGTGCCAGCAGTTTATTTTTGTTAAGGACTAGCGGGACCACCACCAAAAACATTCAGTACTTC
CASSLFLLRTSGTTTKNIQYF
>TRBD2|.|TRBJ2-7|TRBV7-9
TGTTCCAGCGGACCCGTTCGGGGGGTAGGAAACGGGCAGTACTTC
CSSGPVRGVGNGQYF
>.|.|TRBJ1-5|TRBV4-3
TGCGCCAGCAGCCAAGATGGGGGGGCTAGCAATCAGCCCCAGCATTTT
CASSQDGGASNQPQHF
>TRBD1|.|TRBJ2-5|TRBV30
TGTGCCTGGAGTGTTTCAGGGGGCGGAGAGACCCAGTACTTC
CAWSVSGGGETQYF
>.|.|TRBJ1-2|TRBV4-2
TGTGCCAGCAGCGGCCGGGACATCGGGCTTACTAACTATGGCTACACCTTC
CASSGRDIGLTNYGYTF
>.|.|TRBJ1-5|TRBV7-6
TGTGCCAGCAGCTACAGGGTGGAACAGCCCCAGCATTTT
CASSYRVEQPQHF
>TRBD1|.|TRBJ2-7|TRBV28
TGTGCCAGCAGTTTATGGGCGACAGGGGGGCGGTCTAAATACGAGCAGTACTTC
CASSLWATGGRSKYEQYF
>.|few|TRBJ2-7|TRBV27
TGTGCCAGCAACGTCGGGGTTGGAGCAGCCTACGAGCAGTACTTC
CASNVGVGAAYEQYF
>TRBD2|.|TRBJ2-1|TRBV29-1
TGCAGCGTTGAAAGGCTAGCGGGAGCGTCCTACAATGAGCAGTTCTTC
CSVERLAGASYNEQFF
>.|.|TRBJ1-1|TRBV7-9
TGTGCCAGCAGCTCACTCCCCCCCCCTGAAGCTTTCTTT
CASSSLPPPEAFF
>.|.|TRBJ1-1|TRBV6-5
TGTGCCAGCAGTCCGGAGACCCGGGGGACTGAAGCTTTCTTT
CASSPETRGTEAFF
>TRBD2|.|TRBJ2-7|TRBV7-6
TGTGCCAGCTCCGGGACTATGTTTTACGAGCAGTACTTC
CASSGTMFYEQYF
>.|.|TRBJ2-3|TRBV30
TGTGCCTGGAGTGTCGTTACCCCCAGTGGCACAGATACGCAGTATTTT
CAWSVVTPSGTDTQYF
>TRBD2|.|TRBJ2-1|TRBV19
TGTGCCAGTACCATAGCGGGAACTCACAATGAGCAGTTCTTC
CASTIAGTHNEQFF
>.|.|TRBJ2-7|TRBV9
TGTGCCAGCAGCGTAGATAGTGGTTTCGGGGTCGAGCAGTACTTC
CASSVDSGFGVEQYF
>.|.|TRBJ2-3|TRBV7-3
TGTGCCAGCAGCTTAACTGCCGGGTCCACAGATACGCAGTATTTT
CASSLTAGSTDTQYF
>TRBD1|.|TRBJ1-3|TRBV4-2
TGTGCCAGCAGCCAAGATGTAGGACAGGGAGGCGGAAACACCATATATTTT
CASSQDVGQGGGNTIYF
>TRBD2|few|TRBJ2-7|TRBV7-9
TGTGCCAGCAGTCGAGGACTAGCGGGAGTCTATTACGAGCAGTACTTC
CASSRGLAGVYYEQYF
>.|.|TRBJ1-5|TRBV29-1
TGCAGCGTGAGCCCCGGGACAACTAATCAGCCCCAGCATTTT
CSVSPGTTNQPQHF
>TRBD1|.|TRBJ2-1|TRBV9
TGTGCCAGCAGCGTCGGGTGGGGTGGGACAGACTACAATGAGCAGTTCTTC
CASSVGWGGTDYNEQFF
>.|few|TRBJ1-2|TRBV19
TGTGCCAGTAGTATAGACGATACAGGGATCTATGGCTACACCTTC
CASSIDDTGIYGYTF
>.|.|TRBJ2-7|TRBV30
TGTGCCTGGAGACAGGGCCCTAGCTCCTACGAGCAGTACTTC
CAWRQGPSSYEQYF
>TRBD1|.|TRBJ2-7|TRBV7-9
TGTGCCAGCAGCCGAACAGGGGACAGCTCCTACGAGCAGTACTTC
CASSRTGDSSYEQYF
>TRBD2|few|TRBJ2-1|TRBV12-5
TGTGCTAGTGGCTTTGGACTAGCGGGAGATATGGATGAGCAGTTCTTC
CASGFGLAGDMDEQFF
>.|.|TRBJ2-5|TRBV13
TGTGCCAGCAGCTTATTCCTAGCCTCTATTGAGACCCAGTACTTC
CASSLFLASIETQYF
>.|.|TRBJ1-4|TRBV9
TGTGCCAGCAGCGCCCACGGCGGGGGGGCTGGTGGGGATGAAAAACTGTTTTTT
CASSAHGGGAGGDEKLFF
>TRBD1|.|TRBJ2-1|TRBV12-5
TGTGCTAGTGGTTTGACCGGGACAGCCATCAATGAGCAGTTCTTC
CASGLTGTAINEQFF
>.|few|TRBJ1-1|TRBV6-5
TGTGCCAGCAGGAGAACAGGGATCACTGAAGCTTTCTTT
CASRRTGITEAFF